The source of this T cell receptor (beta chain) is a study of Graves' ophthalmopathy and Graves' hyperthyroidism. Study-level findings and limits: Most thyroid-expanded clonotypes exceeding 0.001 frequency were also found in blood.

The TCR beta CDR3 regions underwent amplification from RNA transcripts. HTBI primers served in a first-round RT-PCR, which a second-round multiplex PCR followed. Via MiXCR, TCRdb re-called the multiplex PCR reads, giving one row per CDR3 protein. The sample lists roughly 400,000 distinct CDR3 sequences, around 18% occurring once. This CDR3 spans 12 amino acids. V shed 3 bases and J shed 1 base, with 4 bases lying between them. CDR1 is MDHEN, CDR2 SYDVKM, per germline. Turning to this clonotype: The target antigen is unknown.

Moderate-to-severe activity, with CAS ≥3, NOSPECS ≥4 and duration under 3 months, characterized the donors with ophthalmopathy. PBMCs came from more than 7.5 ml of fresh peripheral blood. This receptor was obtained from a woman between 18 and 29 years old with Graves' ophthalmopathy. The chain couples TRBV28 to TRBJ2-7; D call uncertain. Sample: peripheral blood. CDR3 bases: TGTGCCAGCAGTTTTATGTCCTACGAGCAGTACTTC. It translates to CASSFMSYEQYF.